This T cell receptor beta chain appears in the sequencing data of a study of blood T cell repertoires in COVID-19. This clone was detected only a few times. Libraries were prepared by immunoSEQ multiplex PCR; TCRdb keeps only in-frame clonotypes and omits some of them. This sample has some 250,000 clones, with approximately 86% found just once. Per the germline V gene, CDR1 is LGHDT and CDR2 is YNNKEL (reference sequence). Trimming stripped 1 base from V and 5 bases from J, with 10 bases between. The CDR3 is made up of 14 amino acids. The chain is built from TRBV3-1 (or the pseudogene TRBV3-2) and TRBJ2-3; D uncertain. Sequenced material: peripheral blood. The receptor was isolated from a woman in her thirties who had recovered from COVID-19. CDR3 coding DNA: TGTGCCAGCAGCCAAGGACGACAAGGAGATACGCAGTATTTT. Translation gives CASSQGRQGDTQYF.